The 29 T cell receptor beta chains listed next were all sequenced from one sample in a study of T cells in Graves' hyperthyroidism and ophthalmopathy. TCR beta CDR3 region amplification was performed from RNA transcripts. RT-PCR in the first round (using the HTBI primer set) targeted the TCR CDR3. TCRdb fed the multiplex PCR reads into MiXCR, producing one record per CDR3 protein. The repertoire consists of about 340,000 distinct CDR3 sequences, with about 20% occurring once and the leading ten covering around 54%. Input material: blood. All receptors come from a woman between 50 and 59 years old with Graves' hyperthyroidism.

There are a few counts of this clonotype. One junction end does not reproduce the germline sequence, and a read error may be involved. The chain employs TRBV6-5 and TRBJ2-5; TRBD1 aligns across 8 bases. Germline CDR1 and CDR2: MNHEY and SVGAGI. This CDR3 comprises 15 residues. The DNA of the CDR3 is TGCGCCAGCAGTACCTCCGGACAGGGAGGTGAGACCCAGTACTTC. It is translated as CASSTSGQGGETQYF.

The V call is TRBV7-9, the J call TRBJ1-2; no clear D. The germline V gene has CDR1 SEHNR and CDR2 FQNEAQ (reference sequence). CDR3 length: 14 residues. Trimming cost V 5 bases and J 7 bases, with 17 bases left between them. CDR3 sequence: CASSPQGQSGGYTF. For the CDR3, the DNA is TGTGCCAGCAGCCCCCAAGGGCAATCGGGTGGCTACACCTTC.

This clonotype came up many times. V and J are TRBV6-1 and TRBJ1-2; D not resolved. Per the germline V gene, CDR1 is MNHNS and CDR2 is SASEGT. CDR3 size: 12 residues. V was pared by 5 bases and J by 3 bases, with 7 bases between. The CDR3 is CASSSGDYGYTF. The DNA for the CDR3 is TGTGCCAGCAGTTCGGGAGACTATGGCTACACCTTC.

This clonotype was detected ten times or more. This chain links TRBV7-3 with TRBJ2-1, with TRBD1 matching 12 bases. Unmatched junction bases numbered 1, after V lost 0 bases and J lost 10 bases. CDR1 and CDR2 from the germline V gene are SGHTA and FQGTGA. The CDR3 spans 14 residues. The chain's CDR3 is CASSLTGTGGEQFF. CDR3 nucleotides: TGTGCCAGCAGCTTAACGGGGACAGGGGGCGAGCAGTTCTTC.

The chain links TRBV12-3 or TRBV12-4 to TRBJ1-4; tentative D call: TRBD1 (5 bases). The CDR3 contains 14 residues. Trimming took off 3 bases at V and 7 bases at J, with 12 bases between the two ends. The CDR3 DNA sequence: TGTGCCAGCAGTTTTGGGGGACGGGGTGAAAAACTGTTTTTT. As protein: CASSFGGRGEKLFF.

Of note for this clonotype: Since a much larger clone is just one base distant, this may be a read error. The V call is TRBV28, the J call TRBJ2-2; D is uncertain. The CDR3 totals 15 residues. In germline, CDR1 is MDHEN, CDR2 SYDVKM. CDR3 sequence (DNA): TGTGCCCGCAGTTTAGGTAGATGGAACACCGGGGAGCTGTTTTTT. This translates into CARSLGRWNTGELFF.

The table lists this clonotype with many counts. The chain has TRBV3-1 and TRBJ1-2; TRBD1 is a possible D gene (5 bases). The CDR3 sequence is 15 residues long. CDR1 is LGHDT, CDR2 YNNKEL, per germline (reference sequence). Trimming took off 0 bases at V and 8 bases at J, with 16 bases between the two ends. For the CDR3, the DNA is TGTGCCAGCAGCCAAGACGGCATAGGGGATTCGGGCTACACCTTC. It is translated as CASSQDGIGDSGYTF.

The table lists this clonotype with a few counts. This chain connects TRBV7-9 to TRBJ2-1; D remains ambiguous. The CDR3 totals 15 residues. V was shortened by 5 bases and J by 2 bases, with 13 bases between the two germline ends. Looked up from germline, CDR1 is SEHNR and CDR2 is FQNEAQ (reference sequence). CDR3 nucleotides: TGTGCCAGCAGCCCTAGATCTTACACCTACAATGAGCAGTTCTTC. It codes for CASSPRSYTYNEQFF.

Ten or more counts support this clonotype. The V gene is TRBV27, the J gene TRBJ1-1, with D possibly matching TRBD1 (6 bases). Trimming took 2 bases from V and 1 from J, leaving 11 bases between them. Germline V CDR1 and CDR2: MNHEY, SMNVEV (reference sequence). This CDR3 contains 15 residues. The CDR3 DNA reads TGTGCCAGCAGTTTACGGGGGGCCCCGAACACTGAAGCTTTCTTT. Translation: CASSLRGAPNTEAFF.

This clonotype was seen ten or more times. V gene TRBV7-8 combines with J gene TRBJ2-7; D remains ambiguous. Trimming took off 1 base at V and 2 bases at J, with 3 bases between the two ends. Germline V gives CDR1 SGHVS, CDR2 FQNEAQ. The CDR3 extends over 12 amino acids. CDR3 DNA: TGTGCCAGCAGCTTAGGGACCTACGAGCAGTACGTC. Amino acid sequence: CASSLGTYEQYV.

This clonotype was recorded a few times. The J gene is TRBJ2-1, the V gene TRBV5-1; 8 nucleotides align to TRBD1. V was clipped by 2 bases and J by 2 bases; unmatched bases: 12. The V gene's germline CDR1 is SGHRS and CDR2 YFSETQ. The CDR3 loop spans 18 amino acids. CDR3 in DNA: TGCGCCAGCAGCTTTACCCCGAGGACAGGGATGACCTACAATGAGCAGTTCTTC. This translates into CASSFTPRTGMTYNEQFF. Complete variable domain (other parts from reference TRBV5-1 and TRBJ2-1): KAGVTQTPRYLIKTRGQQVTLSCSPISGHRSVSWYQQTPGQGLQFLFEYFSETQRNKGNFPGRFSGRQFSNSRSEMNVSTLELGDSALYLCASSFTPRTGMTYNEQFFGPGTRLTVL.

In this sample, this clonotype turned up a few times. The chain has TRBV6-1 and TRBJ2-4; D possibly corresponds to TRBD1 (6 bases). The CDR3 has 14 residues. V shed 2 bases and J shed 4 bases, with 9 bases lying between them. CDR1 is MNHNS, CDR2 SASEGT, per germline. The CDR3 sequence: CASSEMGAKNIQYF. CDR3 sequence (DNA): TGTGCCAGCAGTGAAATGGGGGCGAAAAACATTCAGTACTTC.

Written as DNA, the CDR3 is TGCGCCAGCAGCTTGTCGCGGGGACTAGCGGGAGACGAGCAGTACTTC. Encoded protein: CASSLSRGLAGDEQYF. The chain couples TRBV5-1 to TRBJ2-7; 14 bases map to TRBD2. The germline V gene has CDR1 SGHRS and CDR2 YFSETQ. V was pared by 1 base and J by 5 bases, with 5 bases of the junction left unmatched. The CDR3 sequence is 16 residues long.

This clonotype was counted a few times. V and J are TRBV12-3 or TRBV12-4 and TRBJ2-6, with D perhaps matching TRBD1 (5 bases). The V end lost 5 bases, the J end lost 12 bases, and 17 bases lay between the germline ends. The CDR3 is 14 amino acids. The CDR3 DNA follows: TGTGCCAGCAGTGCCCTTGACAGTTCTAGCGTCCTGACTTTC. Encoded protein: CASSALDSSSVLTF.

Of note for this clonotype: At one end, the junction sequence differs from germline, possibly due to a read error. The chain employs TRBV7-8 and TRBJ2-7, with TRBD2 as a possible D gene (5 bases). This CDR3 comprises 14 residues. Looked up from germline, CDR1 is SGHVS and CDR2 is FQNEAQ. The CDR3: CASSLAQSSYEQYF. Here the CDR3 DNA reads TGTGCCAGCAGTTTAGCGCAGAGCTCCTACGAGCAGTACTTC.

In this sample, this clonotype turned up a few times. As the CDR3 is not closed by the conserved phenylalanine or tryptophan, this likely results from a read error. The chain joins TRBV20-1 to TRBJ2-5; 10 positions match TRBD2. The CDR3 spans 13 residues. V lost 4 bases and J lost 5; bases outside the gene matches: 4. From germline, CDR1 is DFQATT and CDR2 SNEGSKA (reference sequence). CDR3 DNA: TGCAGTGCTAAAGCGGGAGGGTTTGAGACCCAGTACCTC. It encodes CSAKAGGFETQYL.

This sequence joins TRBV7-9 and TRBJ2-2, with D perhaps TRBD1 (5 bases). The germline V gene encodes CDR1 SEHNR and CDR2 FQNEAQ (reference sequence). The CDR3 has 16 amino acids. The V end lost 6 bases, the J end lost 6 bases, and 20 bases lay between the germline ends. The CDR3 sequence is CASSGTGLVYAGELFF. The DNA for the CDR3 is TGTGCCAGCAGTGGTACAGGTTTAGTTTACGCCGGGGAGCTGTTTTTT.

There are many counts of this clonotype. The chain employs TRBV28 and TRBJ1-3; D not certain. V was pared by 2 bases and J by 0 bases, with 8 bases between. The CDR3 loop spans 15 amino acids. CDR1 and CDR2 (germline): MDHEN, SYDVKM. The CDR3 here is CASSLGGSSGNTIYF. The CDR3 DNA follows: TGTGCCAGCAGTTTAGGTGGATCCTCTGGAAACACCATATATTTT.

The chain employs TRBV4-2 and TRBJ1-5; D remains ambiguous. Germline V gene data show CDR1 as LGHNA and CDR2 as YNFKEQ. V dropped 4 bases and J dropped 5 bases, with 9 bases sitting between them. This CDR3 region has 13 residues. The CDR3 bases are TGTGCCAGCAGCCGGGAGCAGCATCAGCCCCAGCATTTT. The encoded protein is CASSREQHQPQHF.

This clonotype has ten or more counts. The chain uses TRBV12-3 or TRBV12-4 and TRBJ1-1, with D tentatively TRBD1 (6 bases). The CDR3 totals 15 residues. Trimming took 5 bases from V and 4 from J, leaving 17 bases between them. The CDR3 DNA is TGTGCCAGCAGTGTCCACGGGGGCCTGGGCACTGAAGCTTTCTTT. Translated, it gives CASSVHGGLGTEAFF.

This clonotype has at least ten counts. CDR3 sequence (DNA): TGTGCCAGCAGTACCGGTAGCGGGACCACAGATACGCAGTATTTT. This encodes CASSTGSGTTDTQYF. The chain employs TRBV12-3 or TRBV12-4 and TRBJ2-3; 8 nucleotides line up with TRBD2. Trimming cost V 5 bases and J 2 bases; bases outside gene matches: 6. This CDR3 contains 15 residues.

This clonotype occurred many times. This chain links TRBV11-2 with TRBJ2-7; 11 bases match TRBD2. Germline CDR1 and CDR2: SGHAT and FQNNGV. V lost 5 bases, J lost 4 bases, and 7 bases stayed unmatched. The CDR3 length is 15 residues. The CDR3 nucleotides read TGTGCCAGCAGCCTAGTAGGGACTAGCGGATACGAGCAGTACTTC. Amino acids: CASSLVGTSGYEQYF.

Notes on this clonotype: A much larger clone sits a single nucleotide away, making a read error possible. The chain carries TRBV2 and TRBJ2-7, with 12 bases matching TRBD1. The CDR3 sequence is 15 residues long. CDR1 is SNHLY and CDR2 is FYNNEI in the germline V gene. CDR3 nucleotide sequence: TGTGCTACCCCTGGGACAGGGGGCTCTCTCTACGAGCAGTACTTC. Protein product: CATPGTGGSLYEQYF.

This clonotype has just a few counts. This chain connects TRBV4-2 to TRBJ2-3; 14 bases line up with TRBD2. The CDR3 extends over 17 amino acids. The V segment lost 7 bases and the J segment 4 bases; nucleotides outside the gene matches: 10. Germline lookup yields CDR1 LGHNA and CDR2 YNFKEQ. CDR3 nucleotide sequence: TGTGCCAGCATGGGACTAGCGGGAGAATCAGTTCCAGATACGCAGTATTTT. Translation gives CASMGLAGESVPDTQYF.

The CDR3 DNA is TGCAGCGTCGATGAGAGGGGCAGCATGAACACTGAAGCTTTCTTT. This encodes CSVDERGSMNTEAFF. The chain combines TRBV29-1 with TRBJ1-1, with TRBD1 as a possible D gene (5 bases). CDR1 is SQVTM and CDR2 is ANQGSEA in the germline V gene. V lost 6 bases and J lost 0, with 17 bases in between. This CDR3 region has 15 residues.

This clonotype was counted many times. V is TRBV7-2 and J is TRBJ2-5; a weak D match, TRBD2 (6 bases). The CDR3 totals 14 residues. CDR1 SGHTA and CDR2 FQGNSA come from the germline V gene. V was pared by 3 bases and J by 5 bases, with 13 bases between. The CDR3 DNA reads TGTGCCAGCAGCTTTAGCGGAGGCCGGGAGACCCAGTACTTC. This encodes CASSFSGGRETQYF.

The DNA of the CDR3 is TGTGCCTGGAAGAGGGAGACCCAGTACTTC. It encodes CAWKRETQYF. V is TRBV30 and J is TRBJ2-5; D gene unclear. In germline, CDR1 is GTSNPN, CDR2 SVGIG (reference sequence). V was trimmed by 4 bases and J by 5 bases, leaving 5 bases between them. This CDR3 is 10 amino acids long.

This clonotype was detected many times. The chain couples TRBV2 to TRBJ2-7, with 13 positions matching TRBD2. The CDR3 runs 18 residues. The germline V gene encodes CDR1 SNHLY and CDR2 FYNNEI. J lost 0 bases, V lost 4 bases, and 9 bases had no gene match. The CDR3 DNA reads as TGTGCCAGCAGTGTTCGTAGGACTAGCGGGGGACTCTCCTACGAGCAGTACTTC. It codes for CASSVRRTSGGLSYEQYF.

This clonotype appeared many times. The chain joins TRBV3-1 to TRBJ1-3; tentative D call: TRBD1 (5 bases). The germline CDR1 and CDR2 sequences are LGHDT and YNNKEL (reference sequence). The CDR3 covers 17 residues. Trimming took off 4 bases at V and 0 bases at J, with 16 bases between the two ends. The CDR3 loop reads CASSPRGEGLSGNTIYF. CDR3 nucleotides: TGTGCCAGCAGCCCACGAGGGGAGGGACTCTCTGGAAACACCATATATTTT.